The 18 T cell receptor beta chains reported below all come from one sample, sequenced in a study of T-cell memory formation after mild COVID-19. From the 5' RACE reads, TCRdb called clonotypes with MiXCR, one entry per CDR3 protein. The profile shows 250,000 to 350,000 distinct CDR3 sequences, 15% to 20% of them singletons. Source material: PBMCs or a T cell subset sorted from them (not recorded which). Receptors were obtained from a man between 18 and 29 years old who had mild COVID-19 (a few samples of this study predate the infection). Cell type and time point are not known.

Many counts were recorded for this clonotype. The chain joins TRBV25-1 to TRBJ2-1; 8 bases agree with TRBD1. The CDR3 extends over 18 amino acids. Germline CDR1 is MGHDK and CDR2 is SYGVNS. V was pared by 8 bases and J by 2 bases, with 17 bases of the junction left unmatched. CDR3 coding DNA: TGTGCCAGCCAAGATAACCAGGGGGCCGGAGTGACCTACAATGAGCAGTTCTTC. Residues: CASQDNQGAGVTYNEQFF.

This clonotype was detected only a few times. Here the CDR3 DNA reads TGTGCCAGCAGCGTAGGAGGAGGGAAGGATTCACCCCTCCACTTT. Protein sequence: CASSVGGGKDSPLHF. The chain couples TRBV9 to TRBJ1-6; D not certain. The CDR3 is 15 amino acids. The V end lost 0 bases, the J end lost 8 bases, and 12 bases lay between the germline ends. Germline CDR1 reads SGDLS; CDR2 reads YYNGEE. The full variable domain, completed using reference TRBV9 and TRBJ1-6, is DSGVTQTPKHLITATGQRVTLRCSPRSGDLSVYWYQQSLDQGLQFLIQYYNGEERAKGNILERFSAQQFPDLHSELNLSSLELGDSALYFCASSVGGGKDSPLHFGNGTRLTVT.

The sample holds a few counts of this clonotype. The J gene is TRBJ2-1, the V gene TRBV7-9; TRBD1 agrees at 7 bases. Germline V gene sequence: CDR1 SEHNR, CDR2 FQNEAQ (reference sequence). Unmatched junction bases numbered 7, after V lost 3 bases and J lost 14 bases. The length of the CDR3 is 12 residues. The CDR3 here is CASSFRQGPEFF. CDR3 sequence (DNA): TGTGCCAGCAGCTTTAGACAGGGACCCGAGTTCTTC.

The table lists this clonotype with a few counts. This chain joins TRBV6-2 or TRBV6-3 and TRBJ2-5; the D is unclear. V was pared by 7 bases and J by 5 bases, with 8 bases between. CDR1 and CDR2 from the germline V gene are MNHEY and SVGEGT. CDR3 length equals 11 residues. CDR3 in amino acids: CASTRAETQYF. In DNA form, the CDR3 reads TGTGCCAGCACCCGAGCGGAGACCCAGTACTTC.

The chain joins TRBV6-6 to TRBJ1-2; TRBD1 is a possible D gene (5 bases). The CDR3 runs 11 residues. Germline V gene sequence: CDR1 MNHNY, CDR2 SVGAGI (reference sequence). V dropped 8 bases and J dropped 7 bases, with 11 bases sitting between them. In DNA, the CDR3 is TGTGCCAGCTATCTCGGGGCTGGCTACACCTTC. Protein: CASYLGAGYTF.

This clonotype was detected a few times. The chain uses TRBV4-3 and TRBJ2-7; D not resolved. Per the germline V gene, CDR1 is LGHNA and CDR2 is YSLEER. CDR3 length equals 14 residues. The ends were cut back, 4 bases at V and 3 bases at J, with 13 bases in the middle. For the CDR3, the DNA is TGCGCCAGCAGCCGGGATCTCGCGGACTACGAGCAGTACTTC. It codes for CASSRDLADYEQYF.

The chain has TRBV4-1 and TRBJ2-7; D remains unclear. CDR3 length: 15 residues. Trimming pared 0 bases from V and 3 bases from J, leaving 12 bases between. CDR1 is MGHRA, CDR2 YSYEKL, per germline. DNA for the CDR3: TGCGCCAGCAGCCAAGATGTCACCACAAACTACGAGCAGTACGTC. Translated, it gives CASSQDVTTNYEQYV.

This clonotype was counted a few times. The V call is TRBV28, the J call TRBJ2-7; 14 bases map to TRBD2. Germline CDR1 MDHEN, CDR2 SYDVKM. Trimming took 10 bases from V and 0 from J; bases not matched to a gene: 5. CDR3 length equals 15 residues. The CDR3 loop is CATGLAGEASYEQYV. The CDR3, as DNA: TGTGCCACGGGACTAGCGGGGGAGGCCTCCTACGAGCAGTACGTC.

This clonotype was detected a few times. The chain employs TRBV7-2 and TRBJ2-1; TRBD1 matches at 9 bases. Germline CDR1 SGHTA, CDR2 FQGNSA. V trimming: 4 bases; J trimming: 7 bases; junction bases outside the gene matches: 2. CDR3 size: 13 residues. This chain's CDR3 is CASSWDRVNEQFF. The CDR3 nucleotides are TGTGCCAGCAGCTGGGACAGGGTGAATGAGCAGTTCTTC.

The CDR3 nucleotides are TGCAGTGCGGGAGGACAGGGGGCGAATGAAAAACTGTTTTTT. Translated: CSAGGQGANEKLFF. The chain combines TRBV20-1 with TRBJ1-4; 11 positions agree with TRBD1. Germline V gene sequence: CDR1 DFQATT, CDR2 SNEGSKA (reference sequence). The CDR3 covers 14 residues. With 6 bases clipped from V and 5 bases from J, the junction kept 5 bases outside the gene matches.

The CDR3 protein is CASSLTPLETQYF. The CDR3 DNA reads as TGTGCCAGCAGCTTAACACCACTGGAGACCCAGTACTTC. This chain joins TRBV7-2 and TRBJ2-5; no clear D gene. Germline values: CDR1 SGHTA, CDR2 FQGNSA. Trimming stripped 2 bases from V and 5 bases from J, with 9 bases between. CDR3 length: 13 amino acids.

The rearrangement joins TRBV7-8 to TRBJ2-7; D is perhaps TRBD2 (5 bases). V was clipped by 1 base and J by 0 bases, with 13 bases between them. Germline V lookup: CDR1 SGHVS, CDR2 FQNEAQ. This CDR3 has 16 residues. In DNA, the CDR3 is TGTGCCAGCAGCTTAGATGCAGGTACTAGCTCCTACGAGCAGTACGTC. It translates to CASSLDAGTSSYEQYV.

This clonotype was observed a few times. The J gene is TRBJ1-2, the V gene TRBV19; D is unresolved. Looked up from germline, CDR1 is LNHDA and CDR2 is SQIVND (reference sequence). V gave up 3 bases and J gave up 4 bases, with 9 bases separating them. The CDR3 runs 13 residues. The CDR3 is CASSIPGVYGYTF. For the CDR3, the DNA is TGTGCCAGTAGTATTCCCGGGGTCTATGGCTACACCTTC.

The chain carries TRBV12-3 or TRBV12-4 and TRBJ2-2, with D uncertain. V shed 3 bases and J shed 6 bases, with 11 bases lying between them. The CDR3 consists of 14 residues. The CDR3 DNA reads as TGTGCCAGCAGTTTGGGTCTAACGGCCGGGGAGCTGTTTTTT. Its translation: CASSLGLTAGELFF.

This clonotype was picked up many times. This sequence joins TRBV11-2 and TRBJ2-1; D may correspond to TRBD1 or TRBD2 (5 bases each). CDR1 and CDR2 (germline): SGHAT, FQNNGV. Trimming shortened V by 5 bases and J by 7 bases, and 24 bases separated the two germline ends. The CDR3 covers 17 residues. Here the CDR3 reads CASSLPSSGMGPNEQFF. The DNA for the CDR3 is TGTGCCAGCAGCCTGCCGAGTTCGGGGATGGGGCCGAATGAGCAGTTCTTC.

This chain joins TRBV5-6 and TRBJ2-4; D may be TRBD2 (5 bases). This CDR3 comprises 14 residues. V shed 4 bases and J shed 7 bases, with 15 bases lying between them. Germline V gene sequence: CDR1 SGHDT, CDR2 YYEEEE. CDR3 nucleotides: TGTGCCAGCAGCCCGAGCGGAATAGGGAACATTCAGTACTTC. This encodes CASSPSGIGNIQYF.

This clonotype was counted many times. The chain carries TRBV27 and TRBJ2-3; TRBD1 or TRBD2 may be the D gene (7 bases each). The germline V gene encodes CDR1 MNHEY and CDR2 SMNVEV (reference sequence). Trimming took 5 bases from V and 0 from J, leaving 15 bases between them. The CDR3 is made up of 16 amino acids. DNA of the CDR3: TGTGCCAGCAGTATCAGGGGGGGCGCCAGCACAGATACGCAGTATTTT. It is translated as CASSIRGGASTDTQYF.

This sequence joins TRBV12-3 or TRBV12-4 and TRBJ1-1; D remains unclear. V lost 5 bases, J lost 6 bases, and 13 bases lay in between. This CDR3 is built from 13 residues. The CDR3 sequence is CASSPQEVAEAFF. Written as DNA, the CDR3 is TGTGCCAGCAGTCCCCAGGAGGTCGCTGAAGCTTTCTTT.